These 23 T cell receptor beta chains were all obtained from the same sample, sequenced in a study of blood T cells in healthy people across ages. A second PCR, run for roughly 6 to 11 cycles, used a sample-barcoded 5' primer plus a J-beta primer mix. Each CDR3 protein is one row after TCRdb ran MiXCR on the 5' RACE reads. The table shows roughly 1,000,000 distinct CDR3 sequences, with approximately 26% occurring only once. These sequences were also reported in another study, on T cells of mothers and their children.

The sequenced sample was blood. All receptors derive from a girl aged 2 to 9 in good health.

CDR3 sequence: CASSIRGQVTEAFF. In DNA, the CDR3 is TGTGCCAGTAGTATCCGGGGCCAGGTCACTGAAGCTTTCTTT. The chain joins TRBV19 to TRBJ1-1; TRBD1 might be the D (5 bases). Between the trimmed V and J ends, which lost 3 bases and 4 bases, there was a span of 12 bases. This CDR3 region has 14 residues. CDR1 is LNHDA and CDR2 is SQIVND in the germline V gene (reference sequence).

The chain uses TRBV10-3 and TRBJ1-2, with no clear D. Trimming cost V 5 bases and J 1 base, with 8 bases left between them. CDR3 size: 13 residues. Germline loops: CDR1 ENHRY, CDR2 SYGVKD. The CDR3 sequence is CAISLENNYGYTF. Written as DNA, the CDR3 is TGTGCCATCAGTTTGGAGAATAACTATGGCTACACCTTC.

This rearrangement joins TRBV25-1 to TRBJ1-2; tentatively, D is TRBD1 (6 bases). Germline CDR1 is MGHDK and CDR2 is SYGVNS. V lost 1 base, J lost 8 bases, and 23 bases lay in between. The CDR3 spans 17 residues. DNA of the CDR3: TGTGCCAGCAGTGAATTTTCGAGGTGGGGGCAAACGGAGGGCTACACCTTC. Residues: CASSEFSRWGQTEGYTF.

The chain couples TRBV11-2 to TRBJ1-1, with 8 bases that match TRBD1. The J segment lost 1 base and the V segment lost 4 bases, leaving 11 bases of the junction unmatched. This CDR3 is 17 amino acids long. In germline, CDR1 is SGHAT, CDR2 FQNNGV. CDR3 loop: CASSSTSLTGANTEAFF. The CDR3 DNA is TGTGCCAGCAGCTCCACCAGCCTGACAGGGGCGAACACTGAAGCTTTCTTT.

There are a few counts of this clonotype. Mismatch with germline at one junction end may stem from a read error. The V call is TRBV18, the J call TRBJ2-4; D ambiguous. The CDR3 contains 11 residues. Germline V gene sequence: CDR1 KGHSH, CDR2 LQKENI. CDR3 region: CASGMGKQFPF. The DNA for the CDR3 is TGTGCCAGCGGGATGGGGAAACAGTTTCCCTTC.

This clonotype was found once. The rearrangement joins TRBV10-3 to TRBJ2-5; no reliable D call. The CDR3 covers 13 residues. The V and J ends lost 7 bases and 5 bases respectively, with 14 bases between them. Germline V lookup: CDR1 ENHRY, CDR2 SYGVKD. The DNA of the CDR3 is TGTGCCATCACTCAGACGGCCGGGGAGACCCAGTACTTC. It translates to CAITQTAGETQYF.

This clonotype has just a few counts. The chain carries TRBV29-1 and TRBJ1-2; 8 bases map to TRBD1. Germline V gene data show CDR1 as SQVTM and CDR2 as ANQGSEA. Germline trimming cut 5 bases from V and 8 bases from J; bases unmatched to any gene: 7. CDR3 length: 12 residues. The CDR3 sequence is CSVLTGEMGYTF. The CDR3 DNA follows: TGCAGCGTTTTGACAGGGGAGATGGGCTACACCTTC.

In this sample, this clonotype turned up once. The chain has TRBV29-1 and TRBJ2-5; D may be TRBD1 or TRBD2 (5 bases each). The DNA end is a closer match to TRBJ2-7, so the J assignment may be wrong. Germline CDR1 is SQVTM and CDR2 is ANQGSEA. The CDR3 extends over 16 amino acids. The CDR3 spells CSVYSPRTGTRYEQYF. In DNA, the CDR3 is TGCAGCGTTTACTCCCCCCGGACGGGGACGAGGTACGAGCAGTACTTC.

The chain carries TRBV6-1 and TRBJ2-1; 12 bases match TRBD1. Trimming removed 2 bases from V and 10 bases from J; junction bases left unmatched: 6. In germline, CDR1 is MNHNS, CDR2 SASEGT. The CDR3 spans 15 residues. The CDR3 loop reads CASSEQGQGAGEQFF. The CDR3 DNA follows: TGTGCCAGCAGTGAACAGGGACAGGGGGCTGGAGAGCAGTTCTTC.

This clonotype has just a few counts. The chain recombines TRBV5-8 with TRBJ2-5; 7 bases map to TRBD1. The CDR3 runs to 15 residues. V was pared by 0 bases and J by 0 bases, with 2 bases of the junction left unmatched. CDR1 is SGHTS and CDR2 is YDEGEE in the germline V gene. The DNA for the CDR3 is TGTGCCAGCAGCTTGGGGACAGGAGACCAAGAGACCCAGTACTTC. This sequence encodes CASSLGTGDQETQYF.

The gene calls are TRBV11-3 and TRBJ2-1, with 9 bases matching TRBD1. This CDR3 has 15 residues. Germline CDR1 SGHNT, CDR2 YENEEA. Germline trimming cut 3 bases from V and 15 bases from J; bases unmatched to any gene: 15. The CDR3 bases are TGTGCCAGCAGCTTTAACCCCACAGGGGGCGCGAATCTGTTCTTC. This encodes CASSFNPTGGANLFF.

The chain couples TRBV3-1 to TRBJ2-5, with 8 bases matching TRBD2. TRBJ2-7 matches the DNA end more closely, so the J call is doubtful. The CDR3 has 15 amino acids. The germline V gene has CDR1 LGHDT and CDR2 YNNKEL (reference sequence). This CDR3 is CASSPRGGRINEQYF. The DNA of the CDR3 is TGTGCCAGCAGCCCCCGGGGGGGGCGAATCAACGAGCAGTACTTC.

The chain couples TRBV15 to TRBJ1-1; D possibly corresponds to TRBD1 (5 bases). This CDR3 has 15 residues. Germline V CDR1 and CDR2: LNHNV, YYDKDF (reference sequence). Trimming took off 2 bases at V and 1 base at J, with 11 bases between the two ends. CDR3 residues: CATSRSDSSNTEAFF. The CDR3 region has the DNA TGTGCCACCAGCAGAAGTGACAGTTCGAACACTGAAGCTTTCTTT.

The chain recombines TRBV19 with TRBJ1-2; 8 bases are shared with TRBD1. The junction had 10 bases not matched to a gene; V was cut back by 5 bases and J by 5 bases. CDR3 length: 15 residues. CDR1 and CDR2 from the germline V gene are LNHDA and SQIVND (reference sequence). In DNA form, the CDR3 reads TGTGCCAGTAGTGAAGACAGGGGAGGAACATATGGCTACACCTTC. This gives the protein CASSEDRGGTYGYTF. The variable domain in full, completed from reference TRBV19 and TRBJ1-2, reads DGGITQSPKYLFRKEGQNVTLSCEQNLNHDAMYWYRQDPGQGLRLIYYSQIVNDFQKGDIAEGYSVSREKKESFPLTVTSAQKNPTAFYLCASSEDRGGTYGYTFGSGTRLTVV.

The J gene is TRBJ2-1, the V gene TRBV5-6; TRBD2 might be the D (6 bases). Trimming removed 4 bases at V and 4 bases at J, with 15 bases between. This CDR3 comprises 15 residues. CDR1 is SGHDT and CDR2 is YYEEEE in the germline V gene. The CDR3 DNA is TGTGCCAGCAGCCTTCGGGGCGGGACTTACAATGAGCAGTTCTTC. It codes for CASSLRGGTYNEQFF.

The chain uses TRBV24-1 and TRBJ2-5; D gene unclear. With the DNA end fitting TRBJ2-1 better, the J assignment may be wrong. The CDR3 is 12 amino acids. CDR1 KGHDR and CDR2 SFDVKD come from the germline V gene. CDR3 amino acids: CATSDNVNEQFF. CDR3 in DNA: TGTGCCACCAGTGATAATGTGAATGAGCAGTTCTTC.

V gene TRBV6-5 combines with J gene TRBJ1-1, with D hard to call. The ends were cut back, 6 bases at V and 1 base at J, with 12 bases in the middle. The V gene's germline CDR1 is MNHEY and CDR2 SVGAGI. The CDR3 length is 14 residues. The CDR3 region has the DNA TGTGCCAGCAGCAAAGGGTGGGAGAACACTGAAGCTTTCTTT. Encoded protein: CASSKGWENTEAFF.

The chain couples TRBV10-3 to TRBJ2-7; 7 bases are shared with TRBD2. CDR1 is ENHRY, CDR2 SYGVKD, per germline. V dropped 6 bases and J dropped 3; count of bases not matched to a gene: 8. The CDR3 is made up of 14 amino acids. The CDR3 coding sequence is TGTGCCATCAGGTCCAGTAGCGGGTTCTACGAGCAGTACTTC. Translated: CAIRSSSGFYEQYF.

In nucleotides, the CDR3 is TGTGCCAGCAGCCGACAGGGGTCGGTTGAAGCTTTCTTT. Translation: CASSRQGSVEAFF. The rearrangement joins TRBV9 to TRBJ1-1, with 8 bases fitting TRBD1. After removal of 4 bases from V and 7 bases from J, the junction contained 6 bases not matched to a gene. CDR1 SGDLS and CDR2 YYNGEE come from the germline V gene. This CDR3 region has 13 residues.

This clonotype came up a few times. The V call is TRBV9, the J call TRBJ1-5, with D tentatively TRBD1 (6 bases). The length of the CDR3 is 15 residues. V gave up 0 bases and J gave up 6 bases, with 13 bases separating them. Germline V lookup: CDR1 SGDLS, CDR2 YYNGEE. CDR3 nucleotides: TGTGCCAGCAGCGTAGGTCAGGGGCTTGGTCAGCCCCAGCATTTT. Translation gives CASSVGQGLGQPQHF.

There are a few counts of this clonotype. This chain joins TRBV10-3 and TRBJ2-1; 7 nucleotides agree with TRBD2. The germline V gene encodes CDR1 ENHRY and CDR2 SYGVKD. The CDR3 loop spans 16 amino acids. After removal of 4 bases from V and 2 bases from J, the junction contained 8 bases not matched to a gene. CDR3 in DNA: TGTGCCATCAGTGGAAGACTAGCTGGGGCCTACAATGAGCAGTTCTTC. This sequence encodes CAISGRLAGAYNEQFF.

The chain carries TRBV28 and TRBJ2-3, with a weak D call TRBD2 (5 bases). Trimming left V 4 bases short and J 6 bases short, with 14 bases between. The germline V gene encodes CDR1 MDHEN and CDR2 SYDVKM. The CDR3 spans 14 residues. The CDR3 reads CASSSLRLFDTQYF. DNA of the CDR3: TGTGCCAGCAGTTCGCTCAGACTATTCGATACGCAGTATTTT. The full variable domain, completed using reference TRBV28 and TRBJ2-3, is DVKVTQSSRYLVKRTGEKVFLECVQDMDHENMFWYRQDPGLGLRLIYFSYDVKMKEKGDIPEGYSVSREKKERFSLILESASTNQTSMYLCASSSLRLFDTQYFGPGTRLTVL.

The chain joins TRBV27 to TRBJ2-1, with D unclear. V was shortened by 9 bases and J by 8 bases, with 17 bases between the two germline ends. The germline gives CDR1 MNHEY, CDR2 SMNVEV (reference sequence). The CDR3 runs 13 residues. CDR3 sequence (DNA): TGTGCCAGTGCTAGAATAGGGCACGATGAGCAGTTCTTC. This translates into CASARIGHDEQFF.